The 10 T cell receptor beta chains given below trace back to one sample, sequenced in a study of vaccination and CD4 T cells after COVID-19. Treatment denoted: roughly 11-day PBMC culture with coronavirus spike peptide pools or control peptides (ViraFEST assay). It was before the COVID-19 pandemic (2011-2018) that the unexposed donor's CD4+ T cells were collected. No antigens are known for them. Sequencing of the DNA from cultured CD4+ T cells was carried out with the Oncomine TCR Beta short-read assay. TCRdb fed the PCR reads into MiXCR, producing one record per CDR3 protein. The data hold 9,000 to 9,500 distinct CDR3 sequences, with approximately 34% observed a single time. The sample comprised CD4+ T cells from blood, cultured in vitro. All receptors derive from a human donor in good health.

The V call is TRBV11-2, the J call TRBJ2-5; D may be TRBD1 (5 bases). V was clipped by 1 base and J by 2 bases, with 11 bases between them. Germline CDR1 reads SGHAT; CDR2 reads FQNNGV. CDR3 size: 15 residues. CDR3 in amino acids: CASSLGSGPQETQYF. DNA for the CDR3: TGTGCCAGCAGCTTAGGTTCAGGGCCACAAGAGACCCAGTACTTC.

The chain employs TRBV10-3 and TRBJ2-5; tentatively, D is TRBD2 (5 bases). V was trimmed by 0 bases and J by 0 bases, leaving 8 bases between them. The CDR3 loop spans 15 amino acids. Germline lookup yields CDR1 ENHRY and CDR2 SYGVKD. The CDR3 is CAISESTRDQETQYF. CDR3 in DNA: TGTGCCATCAGTGAGTCGACGAGGGACCAAGAGACCCAGTACTTC.

This sequence joins TRBV19 and TRBJ1-1; unclear D gene. Germline CDR1 is LNHDA and CDR2 is SQIVND (reference sequence). The CDR3 length is 16 residues. The V and J ends lost 2 bases and 0 bases respectively, with 13 bases between them. This CDR3 is CASSIIGYAMNTEAFF. CDR3 DNA: TGTGCCAGTAGTATAATAGGGTACGCTATGAACACTGAAGCTTTCTTT.

This clonotype is medium-sized by share. J is TRBJ1-6 and V is TRBV20-1, with a weak D call TRBD1 (6 bases). The CDR3 is 14 amino acids. The germline V gene has CDR1 DFQATT and CDR2 SNEGSKA (reference sequence). V was pared by 3 bases and J by 8 bases, with 14 bases between. Here the CDR3 DNA reads TGCAGTGCTAGTAAGAGACAGGTAGATTCACCCCTCCACTTT. Amino acid sequence: CSASKRQVDSPLHF.

This clonotype occurred a few times. The rearrangement links TRBV6-5 to TRBJ1-1; D is undetermined. This CDR3 has 13 amino acids. Germline V lookup: CDR1 MNHEY, CDR2 SVGAGI. V lost 9 bases and J lost 2, with 13 bases in between. The CDR3 region is CASTYRANTEAFF. The CDR3 DNA reads as TGTGCCAGTACTTACCGGGCCAACACTGAAGCTTTCTTT.

This sequence joins TRBV6-1 and TRBJ1-1; 8 bases are a match to TRBD1. CDR3 length: 14 residues. CDR1 is MNHNS, CDR2 SASEGT, per germline. Losses at the gene ends were 10 bases for V and 7 bases for J; bases not matched to a gene: 14. For the CDR3, the DNA is TGTGCCACCTTCCAGGGGGCGCTGACCCATGAAGCTTTCTTT. As protein: CATFQGALTHEAFF.

The chain carries TRBV19 and TRBJ1-1; perhaps TRBD1 as D (6 bases). V was trimmed by 7 bases and J by 0 bases, leaving 21 bases between them. This CDR3 is 17 amino acids long. Germline assignment: CDR1 LNHDA and CDR2 SQIVND (reference sequence). DNA of the CDR3: TGTGCCAGTACCATGGGGGGGCATGGCCCTATGAACACTGAAGCTTTCTTT. It encodes CASTMGGHGPMNTEAFF.

The chain combines TRBV5-1 with TRBJ1-6; D is possibly TRBD1 (6 bases). The CDR3 runs 16 residues. Trimming cost V 2 bases and J 8 bases, with 17 bases left between them. Germline CDR1 and CDR2: SGHRS and YFSETQ. CDR3 sequence reads: CASSLLGARTHSPLHF. The CDR3 bases are TGCGCCAGCAGCTTATTGGGGGCTCGGACCCATTCACCCCTCCACTTT.

In its sample, this clonotype was seen a few times. V is TRBV24-1 and J is TRBJ2-3, with 7 bases identical to TRBD2. Trimming took 3 bases from V and 2 from J; bases not matched to a gene: 10. The CDR3 has 17 residues. Germline CDR1 reads KGHDR; CDR2 reads SFDVKD. The CDR3 DNA reads TGTGCCACCAGTGATAACCCTAGCGGCGGTGTCACAGATACGCAGTATTTT. This translates into CATSDNPSGGVTDTQYF.

J is TRBJ1-2 and V is TRBV23-1; D is unresolved. TRBV23-1 qualifies as an ORF whose function is uncertain. V was cut by 9 bases and J by 4 bases, with 6 bases left in between. This CDR3 contains 10 residues. The chain's CDR3 is CARRPYGYTF. The CDR3 nucleotides read TGCGCCAGGCGCCCCTATGGCTACACCTTC.